This passage covers 28 T cell receptor beta chains from one sample sequenced in a study of CD8+ T cells in alopecia areata (dated by TCRdb to the late 2010s). Library prep was done by the immunoSEQ multiplex PCR assay. To provide template for TCR sequencing, every sample had RNA extracted and reverse transcribed into cDNA. TCRdb's version of the immuneACCESS table is confined to in-frame rearrangements and falls short of the full clone set. An unresolved V gene accounts for under half of the shortfall where checked; the remainder is of unknown origin. The sample table records about 64,000 clones; roughly 45% of these occur just once. The ten largest account for approximately 50% of the sample. The sample was NKG2D-low CD8+ T cells sorted from blood. Read against the paper, the sample's cell subset or site label means: sorted CD8+ NKG2D-low blood T cells. Source of these receptors: a human donor with alopecia areata.

The chain links TRBV30 to TRBJ2-3, with unresolved D. Trimming removed 0 bases from V and 3 bases from J, with 4 bases in between. This CDR3 is 12 amino acids long. CDR1 and CDR2 (germline): GTSNPN, SVGIG (reference sequence). This CDR3 reads CAWSVGTDTQYF. For the CDR3, the DNA is TGTGCCTGGAGTGTAGGGACAGATACGCAGTATTTT.

This sequence joins TRBV7-8 and TRBJ2-1, with TRBD1 matching over 9 bases. This CDR3 is built from 16 residues. V trimming: 0 bases; J trimming: 3 bases; junction bases outside the gene matches: 3. CDR1 and CDR2 from the germline V gene are SGHVS and FQNEAQ. CDR3 sequence (DNA): TGTGCCAGCAGCTTAGCGGGACAGGGCTACTACAATGAGCAGTTCTTC. Translated, it gives CASSLAGQGYYNEQFF.

The V and J genes are TRBV4-1 and TRBJ2-2, with no clear D. V was shortened by 6 bases and J by 6 bases, with 8 bases between the two germline ends. Looked up from germline, CDR1 is MGHRA and CDR2 is YSYEKL. The CDR3 has 12 residues. The CDR3 coding sequence is TGCGCCAGCAGGCATTATCCCGGGGAGCTGTTTTTT. It encodes CASRHYPGELFF.

This clone has more than one count but fewer than ten. The chain combines TRBV29-1 with TRBJ1-5; D uncertain. Germline V CDR1 and CDR2: SQVTM, ANQGSEA. The CDR3 runs to 12 residues. V lost 4 bases to trimming and J lost 3 bases, with 7 bases between them. This chain's CDR3 is CSVGRDNQPQHF. The CDR3 coding sequence is TGCAGCGTTGGACGGGACAATCAGCCCCAGCATTTT.

This clone was counted only a few times. The chain links TRBV7-9 to TRBJ2-3, with D possibly matching TRBD1 (5 bases). Germline V gives CDR1 SEHNR, CDR2 FQNEAQ (reference sequence). The CDR3 is 15 residues long. Trimming shortened V by 5 bases and J by 0 bases, and 12 bases separated the two germline ends. For the CDR3, the DNA is TGTGCCAGCAGCCCCCCGAGACAGAGCACAGATACGCAGTATTTT. Amino acids: CASSPPRQSTDTQYF.

This clone has only one observation. The chain carries TRBV29-1 and TRBJ1-1; D is uncertain. Trimming pared 2 bases from V and 3 bases from J, leaving 7 bases between. Per germline, CDR1 SQVTM and CDR2 ANQGSEA. This CDR3 contains 12 residues. The CDR3 DNA is TGCAGCGTTGAATATGGGGACACTGAAGCTTTCTTT. Its translation: CSVEYGDTEAFF. The complete variable domain, with remaining parts taken from reference TRBV29-1 and TRBJ1-1, reads SAVISQKPSRDICQRGTSLTIQCQVDSQVTMMFWYRQQPGQSLTLIATANQGSEATYESGFVIDKFPISRPNLTFSTLTVSNMSPEDSSIYLCSVEYGDTEAFFGQGTRLTVV.

This clone occurred a few times. The rearrangement uses TRBV14 and TRBJ1-5; D is perhaps TRBD1 (6 bases). There are 14 residues in the CDR3. Germline V gives CDR1 SGHDN, CDR2 FVKESK. V gave up 4 bases and J gave up 4 bases, with 11 bases separating them. DNA of the CDR3: TGTGCCAGCAGCCGGAGGCAGGGGAATCAGCCCCAGCATTTT. Its translation: CASSRRQGNQPQHF.

The CDR3 DNA reads as TGTGCCTGGAGTGTACTTTTTCGGGACGTCGGGGAGCTGTTTTTT. The encoded protein is CAWSVLFRDVGELFF. The chain links TRBV30 to TRBJ2-2; the D call may be TRBD1 or TRBD2 (5 bases each). Germline assignment: CDR1 GTSNPN and CDR2 SVGIG (reference sequence). This CDR3 region has 15 residues. Trimming took off 0 bases at V and 7 bases at J, with 15 bases between the two ends.

This chain uses TRBV7-9 with TRBJ2-1, with TRBD2 matching over 7 bases. Germline V gives CDR1 SEHNR, CDR2 FQNEAQ (reference sequence). Losses at the gene ends were 5 bases for V and 7 bases for J; bases not matched to a gene: 2. This CDR3 has 12 amino acids. The CDR3 region has the DNA TGTGCCAGCAGCCTTAGCGGGAATGAGCAGTTCTTC. It is translated as CASSLSGNEQFF.

This clone was seen more than once but under ten times. The chain employs TRBV29-1 and TRBJ2-3; D uncertain. V dropped 4 bases and J dropped 2 bases, with 19 bases sitting between them. Germline lookup yields CDR1 SQVTM and CDR2 ANQGSEA. The CDR3 is made up of 16 amino acids. The CDR3 DNA sequence: TGCAGCGTTGTCGGTAGTGGGGAAGACCCCACAGATACGCAGTATTTT. It codes for CSVVGSGEDPTDTQYF.

The chain has TRBV5-1 and TRBJ1-2, with no clear D. V dropped 0 bases and J dropped 6 bases, with 12 bases sitting between them. Germline V gene sequence: CDR1 SGHRS, CDR2 YFSETQ. This CDR3 spans 14 amino acids. The DNA for the CDR3 is TGCGCCAGCAGCTTGGAATGGGCAGGCGATGGCTACACCTTC. It yields the protein CASSLEWAGDGYTF.

The chain links TRBV4-3 to TRBJ2-1; 11 nucleotides match TRBD2. Germline CDR1 reads LGHNA; CDR2 reads YSLEER. The J segment lost 3 bases and the V segment lost 2 bases, leaving 3 bases of the junction unmatched. The length of the CDR3 is 16 residues. As DNA, the CDR3 is TGCGCCAGCAGCCAAATAGCGGGGGGGCGCTACAATGAGCAGTTCTTC. Its protein product is CASSQIAGGRYNEQFF.

This sequence joins TRBV7-9 and TRBJ1-2; the D is unclear. V was shortened by 2 bases and J by 4 bases, with 14 bases between the two germline ends. Germline V CDR1 and CDR2: SEHNR, FQNEAQ (reference sequence). The CDR3 spans 15 residues. The CDR3 reads CASSLLLVAGYGYTF. The CDR3 DNA sequence: TGTGCCAGCAGCTTATTGTTGGTGGCGGGCTATGGCTACACCTTC.

The gene calls are TRBV7-2 and TRBJ2-7; tentative D call: TRBD1 (5 bases). Trimming pared 7 bases from V and 3 bases from J, leaving 7 bases between. The germline gives CDR1 SGHTA, CDR2 FQGNSA. CDR3 length: 11 amino acids. The DNA of the CDR3 is TGTGCCAGCAAAGACAGCTACGAGCAGTACTTC. Amino acid sequence: CASKDSYEQYF.

This clone was observed a few times. V gene TRBV19 combines with J gene TRBJ2-2; TRBD2 might be the D (5 bases). CDR1 is LNHDA, CDR2 SQIVND, per germline (reference sequence). Trimming stripped 5 bases from V and 6 bases from J, with 13 bases between. This CDR3 region has 14 residues. The CDR3 DNA reads TGTGCCAGTAGTTCCGGGGTAGCCCCCGGGGAGCTGTTTTTT. Encoded protein: CASSSGVAPGELFF. The variable domain in full, with the rest retrieved from reference TRBV19 and TRBJ2-2, is DGGITQSPKYLFRKEGQNVTLSCEQNLNHDAMYWYRQDPGQGLRLIYYSQIVNDFQKGDIAEGYSVSREKKESFPLTVTSAQKNPTAFYLCASSSGVAPGELFFGEGSRLTVL.

CDR3: CASSEQGMAYEQYF. The CDR3 DNA is TGTGCCAGCAGTGAACAGGGGATGGCCTACGAGCAGTACTTC. The chain carries TRBV7-9 and TRBJ2-7; 7 nucleotides agree with TRBD1. Germline V lookup: CDR1 SEHNR, CDR2 FQNEAQ (reference sequence). V shed 6 bases and J 2 bases; nucleotides not matched to a gene: 7. CDR3 length: 14 amino acids. The whole variable domain, remainder taken from reference TRBV7-9 and TRBJ2-7, is DTGVSQNPRHKITKRGQNVTFRCDPISEHNRLYWYRQTLGQGPEFLTYFQNEAQLEKSRLLSDRFSAERPKGSFSTLEIQRTEQGDSAMYLCASSEQGMAYEQYFGPGTRLTVT.

Here the CDR3 DNA reads TGTGCCAGCAGTCCACCCTACACTGAAGCTTTCTTT. It is translated as CASSPPYTEAFF. V gene TRBV7-9 combines with J gene TRBJ1-1; D unclear. CDR3 length: 12 amino acids. Trimming took off 6 bases at V and 3 bases at J, with 8 bases between the two ends. CDR1 and CDR2 from the germline V gene are SEHNR and FQNEAQ (reference sequence).

The chain has TRBV7-3 and TRBJ2-3, with D unclear. CDR3 size: 12 residues. Germline V lookup: CDR1 SGHTA, CDR2 FQGTGA. With 2 bases removed from V and 5 bases from J, the gap between germline ends came to 5 bases. CDR3 nucleotide sequence: TGTGCCAGCAGCTTACCGGGAGATACGCAGTATTTT. Its translation: CASSLPGDTQYF.

The CDR3: CASSPPGTGNSYEQYF. CDR3 DNA: TGTGCCAGCAGCCCCCCGGGGACAGGGAACTCCTACGAGCAGTACTTC. This sequence joins TRBV7-9 and TRBJ2-7; 9 nucleotides line up with TRBD1. V lost 5 bases and J lost 0; bases outside the gene matches: 8. The CDR3 has 16 residues. Germline CDR1 is SEHNR and CDR2 is FQNEAQ (reference sequence).

In its sample, this clone was seen once. This chain links TRBV29-1 with TRBJ1-2, with D possibly TRBD1 on 5 matching bases. V lost 7 bases to trimming and J lost 3 bases, with 12 bases between them. Germline V gene lookup returns CDR1 SQVTM and CDR2 ANQGSEA. The CDR3 is 12 residues long. DNA of the CDR3: TGCAGCGCTGCCGGGACGTACTATGGCTACACCTTC. It specifies CSAAGTYYGYTF.

V and J are TRBV28 and TRBJ2-5; 11 bases are a match to TRBD2. Trimming removed 3 bases from V and 5 bases from J; junction bases left unmatched: 11. Germline CDR1 reads MDHEN; CDR2 reads SYDVKM. The CDR3 is 17 residues long. CDR3 nucleotides: TGTGCCAGCAGTTTTTTAGCGGGAGGGCCGGGCGGTGAGACCCAGTACTTC. Its translation is CASSFLAGGPGGETQYF. Filled out from reference TRBV28 and TRBJ2-5, the complete variable domain reads DVKVTQSSRYLVKRTGEKVFLECVQDMDHENMFWYRQDPGLGLRLIYFSYDVKMKEKGDIPEGYSVSREKKERFSLILESASTNQTSMYLCASSFLAGGPGGETQYFGPGTRLLVL.

The chain is built from TRBV13 and TRBJ2-7, with 8 bases that match TRBD2. V shed 3 bases, J shed 5 bases, and the junction held 6 bases outside the gene matches. The germline gives CDR1 PRHDT, CDR2 FYEKMQ (reference sequence). The CDR3 loop spans 14 amino acids. In DNA form, the CDR3 reads TGTGCCAGCAGCTTGGGACTAGTTAGTGACGAGCAGTACTTC. It translates to CASSLGLVSDEQYF.

The CDR3 bases are TGCGCCAGCAGCCAAGTCGACTCTGGGGCCAACGTCCTGACTTTC. Amino acids: CASSQVDSGANVLTF. The chain has TRBV4-3 and TRBJ2-6; no definite D call. This CDR3 has 15 amino acids. Trimming removed 1 base from V and 0 bases from J, with 4 bases in between. CDR1 and CDR2 (germline): LGHNA, YSLEER.

This clone was counted between two and nine times. This chain connects TRBV27 to TRBJ2-7, with 9 bases aligning to TRBD2. Germline lookup yields CDR1 MNHEY and CDR2 SMNVEV (reference sequence). After removal of 3 bases from V and 0 bases from J, the junction contained 3 bases not matched to a gene. This CDR3 has 15 amino acids. CDR3 amino acids: CASSFYSGSSYEQYF. Written as DNA, the CDR3 is TGTGCCAGCAGTTTTTATAGCGGGAGCTCCTACGAGCAGTACTTC.

This sequence joins TRBV27 and TRBJ2-7; D may be TRBD2 (5 bases). V lost 3 bases and J lost 3, with 12 bases in between. From germline, CDR1 is MNHEY and CDR2 SMNVEV (reference sequence). CDR3 size: 14 residues. CDR3 nucleotides: TGTGCCAGCAGTTTTCGGTACAGCGGCTACGAGCAGTACTTC. Amino acids: CASSFRYSGYEQYF.

The CDR3 sequence is CATSGGARGSGEQYF. DNA of the CDR3: TGTGCCACCAGCGGGGGAGCGAGGGGTTCGGGCGAGCAGTACTTC. The chain has TRBV15 and TRBJ2-7, with D perhaps being TRBD1 or TRBD2 (5 bases each). With 5 bases removed from V and 6 bases from J, the gap between germline ends came to 20 bases. The CDR3 totals 15 residues. Germline V gene data show CDR1 as LNHNV and CDR2 as YYDKDF (reference sequence).

V and J are TRBV7-8 and TRBJ2-5; 11 nucleotides agree with TRBD2. The CDR3 has 15 residues. V dropped 3 bases and J dropped 5; count of bases not matched to a gene: 5. The germline CDR1 and CDR2 sequences are SGHVS and FQNEAQ. The CDR3 DNA reads as TGTGCCAGCAGCTTTCTAGCGGGGGGCGGGGAGACCCAGTACTTC. Translation: CASSFLAGGGETQYF.

This clone was seen a few times. The genes are TRBV6-6 and TRBJ2-3; 10 bases are shared with TRBD2. The CDR3 contains 16 residues. Per the germline V gene, CDR1 is MNHNY and CDR2 is SVGAGI (reference sequence). Trimming took 7 bases from V and 4 from J; bases not matched to a gene: 11. The CDR3 spells CASTPLGAGGPDTQYF. CDR3 bases: TGTGCCAGCACCCCCCTTGGAGCGGGAGGGCCAGATACGCAGTATTTT.